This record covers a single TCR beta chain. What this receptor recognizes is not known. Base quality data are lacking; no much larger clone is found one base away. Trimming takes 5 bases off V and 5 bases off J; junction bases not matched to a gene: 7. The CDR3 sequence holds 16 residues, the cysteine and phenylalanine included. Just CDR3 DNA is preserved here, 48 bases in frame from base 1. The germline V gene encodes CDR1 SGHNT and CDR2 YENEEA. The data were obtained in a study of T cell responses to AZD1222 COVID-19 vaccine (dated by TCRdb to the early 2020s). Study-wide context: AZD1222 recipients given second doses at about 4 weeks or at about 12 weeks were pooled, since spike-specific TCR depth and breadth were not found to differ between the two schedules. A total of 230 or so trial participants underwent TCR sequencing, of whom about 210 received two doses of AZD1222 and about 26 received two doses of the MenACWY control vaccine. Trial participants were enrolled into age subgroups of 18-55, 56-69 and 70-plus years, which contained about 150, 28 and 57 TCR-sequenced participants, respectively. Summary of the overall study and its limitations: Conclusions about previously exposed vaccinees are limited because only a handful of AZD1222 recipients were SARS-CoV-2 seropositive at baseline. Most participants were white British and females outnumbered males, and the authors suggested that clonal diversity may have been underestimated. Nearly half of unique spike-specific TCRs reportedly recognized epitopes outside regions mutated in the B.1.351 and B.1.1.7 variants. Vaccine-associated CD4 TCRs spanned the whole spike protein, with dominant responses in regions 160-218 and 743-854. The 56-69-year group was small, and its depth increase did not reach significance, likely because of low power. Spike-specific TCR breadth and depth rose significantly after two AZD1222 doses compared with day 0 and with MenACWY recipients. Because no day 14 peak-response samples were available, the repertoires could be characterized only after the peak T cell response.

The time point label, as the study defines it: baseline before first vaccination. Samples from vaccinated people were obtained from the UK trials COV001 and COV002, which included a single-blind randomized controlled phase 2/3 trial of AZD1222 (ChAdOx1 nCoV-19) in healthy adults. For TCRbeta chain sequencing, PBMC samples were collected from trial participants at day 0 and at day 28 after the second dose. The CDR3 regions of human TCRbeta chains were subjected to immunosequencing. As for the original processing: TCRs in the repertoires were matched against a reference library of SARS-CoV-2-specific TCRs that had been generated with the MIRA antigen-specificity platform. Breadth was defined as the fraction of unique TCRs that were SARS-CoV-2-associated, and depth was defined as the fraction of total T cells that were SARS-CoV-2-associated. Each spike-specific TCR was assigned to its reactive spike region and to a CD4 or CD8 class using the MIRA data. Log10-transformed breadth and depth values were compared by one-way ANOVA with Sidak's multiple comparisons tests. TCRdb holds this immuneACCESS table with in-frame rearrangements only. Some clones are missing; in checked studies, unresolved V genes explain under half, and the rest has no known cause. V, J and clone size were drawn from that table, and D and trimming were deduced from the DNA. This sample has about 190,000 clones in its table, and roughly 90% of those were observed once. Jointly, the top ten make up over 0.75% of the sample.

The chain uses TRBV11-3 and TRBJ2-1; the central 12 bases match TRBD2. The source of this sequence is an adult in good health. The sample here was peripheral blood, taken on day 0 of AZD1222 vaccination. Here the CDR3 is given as CASSGRTSGVNNEQFF. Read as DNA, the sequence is TGTGCCAGCAGCGGGCGGACTAGCGGGGTGAACAATGAGCAGTTCTTC. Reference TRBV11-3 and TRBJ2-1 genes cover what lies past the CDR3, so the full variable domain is EAGVVQSPRYKIIEKKQPVAFWCNPISGHNTLYWYLQNLGQGPELLIRYENEEAVDDSQLPKDRFSAERLKGVDSTLKIQPAELGDSAVYLCASSGRTSGVNNEQFFGPGTRLTVL.